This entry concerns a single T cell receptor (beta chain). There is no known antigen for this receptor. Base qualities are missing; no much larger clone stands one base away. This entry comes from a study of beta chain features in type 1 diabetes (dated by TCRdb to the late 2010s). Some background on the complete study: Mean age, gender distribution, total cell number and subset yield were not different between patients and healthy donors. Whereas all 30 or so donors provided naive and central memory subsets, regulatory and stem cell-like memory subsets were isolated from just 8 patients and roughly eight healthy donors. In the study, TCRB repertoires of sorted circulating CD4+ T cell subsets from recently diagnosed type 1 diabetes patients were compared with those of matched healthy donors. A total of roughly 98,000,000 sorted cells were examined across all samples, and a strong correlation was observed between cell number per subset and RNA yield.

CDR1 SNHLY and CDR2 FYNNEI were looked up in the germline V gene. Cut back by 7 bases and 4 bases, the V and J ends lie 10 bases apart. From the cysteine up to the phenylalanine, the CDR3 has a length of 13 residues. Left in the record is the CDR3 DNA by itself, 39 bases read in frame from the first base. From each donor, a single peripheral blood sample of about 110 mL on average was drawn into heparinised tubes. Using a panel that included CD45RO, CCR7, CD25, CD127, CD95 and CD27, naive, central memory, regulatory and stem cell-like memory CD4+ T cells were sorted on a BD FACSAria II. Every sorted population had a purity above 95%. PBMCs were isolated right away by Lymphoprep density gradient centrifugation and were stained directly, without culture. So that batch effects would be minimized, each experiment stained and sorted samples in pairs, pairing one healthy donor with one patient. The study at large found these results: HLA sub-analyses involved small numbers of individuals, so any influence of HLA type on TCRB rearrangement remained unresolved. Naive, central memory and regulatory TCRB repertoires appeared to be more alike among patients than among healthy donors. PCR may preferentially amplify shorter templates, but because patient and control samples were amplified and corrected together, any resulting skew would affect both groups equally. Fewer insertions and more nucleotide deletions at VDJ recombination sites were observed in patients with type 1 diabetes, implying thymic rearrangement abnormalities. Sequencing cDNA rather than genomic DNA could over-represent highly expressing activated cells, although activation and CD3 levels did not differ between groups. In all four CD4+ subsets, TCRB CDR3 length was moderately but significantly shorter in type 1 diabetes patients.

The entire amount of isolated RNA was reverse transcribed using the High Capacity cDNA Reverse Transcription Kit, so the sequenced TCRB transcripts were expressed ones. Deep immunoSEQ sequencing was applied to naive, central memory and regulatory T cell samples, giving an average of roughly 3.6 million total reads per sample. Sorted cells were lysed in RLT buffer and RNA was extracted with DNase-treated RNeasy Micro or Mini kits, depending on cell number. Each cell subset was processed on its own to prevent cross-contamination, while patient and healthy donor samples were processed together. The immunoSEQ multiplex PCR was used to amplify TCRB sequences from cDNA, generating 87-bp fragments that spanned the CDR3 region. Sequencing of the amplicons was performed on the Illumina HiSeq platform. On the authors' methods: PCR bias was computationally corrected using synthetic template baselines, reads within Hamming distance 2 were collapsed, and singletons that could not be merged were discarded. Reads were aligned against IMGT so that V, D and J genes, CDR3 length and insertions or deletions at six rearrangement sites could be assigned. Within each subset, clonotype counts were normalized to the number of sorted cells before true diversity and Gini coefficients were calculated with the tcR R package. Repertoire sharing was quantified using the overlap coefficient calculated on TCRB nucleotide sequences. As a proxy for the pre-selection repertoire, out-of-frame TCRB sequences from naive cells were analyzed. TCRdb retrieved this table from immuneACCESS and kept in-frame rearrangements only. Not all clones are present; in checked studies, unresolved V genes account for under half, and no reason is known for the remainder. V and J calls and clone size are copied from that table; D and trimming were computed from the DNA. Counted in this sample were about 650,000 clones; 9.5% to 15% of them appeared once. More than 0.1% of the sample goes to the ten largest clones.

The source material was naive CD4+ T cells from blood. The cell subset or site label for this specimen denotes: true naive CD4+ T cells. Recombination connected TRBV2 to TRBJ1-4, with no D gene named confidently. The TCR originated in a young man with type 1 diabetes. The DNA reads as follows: TGTGCCAGCATCCGGGAGAATAATGAAAAACTGTTTTTT. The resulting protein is CASIRENNEKLFF. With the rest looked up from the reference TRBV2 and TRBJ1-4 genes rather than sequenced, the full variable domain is EPEVTQTPSHQVTQMGQEVILRCVPISNHLYFYWYRQILGQKVEFLVSFYNNEISEKSEIFDDQFSVERPDGSNFTLKIRSTKLEDSAMYFCASIRENNEKLFFGSGTQLSVL.